This paragraph covers one T cell receptor (beta chain) sequence. This clone showed up just once. The target of this receptor is not known. Base qualities are not recorded, but no much larger clone differs from it by a single base. The sample originates from a study of T cell responses to AZD1222 COVID-19 vaccine (dated by TCRdb to the early 2020s). About the study as a whole: Because spike-specific TCR depth and breadth did not differ between the two schedules, AZD1222 recipients who got a second dose at roughly 4 weeks were pooled with those who got a second dose at roughly 12 weeks. TCR sequencing was performed for about 240 trial participants, of whom about 210 were given two doses of AZD1222 and around 25 were given two doses of MenACWY control vaccine. Enrollment into the trials was organized by age into subgroups of 18-55, 56-69 and 70-plus years, and those subgroups contained 148, 28 and 57 TCR-sequenced participants, respectively.

The investigation overall reported the following: The 56-69-year group was small, and its depth increase did not reach significance, likely because of low power. Most participants were white British and females outnumbered males, and the authors suggested that clonal diversity may have been underestimated. The vaccine-associated CD4 TCRs covered the entire spike protein, and the dominant responses fell in regions 160-218 and 743-854. Reportedly, close to half of the unique spike-specific TCRs recognized epitopes lying outside the regions that are mutated in the B.1.351 and B.1.1.7 variants. Conclusions about previously exposed vaccinees were limited because only six AZD1222 recipients were SARS-CoV-2 seropositive at baseline. After two AZD1222 doses, both the breadth and the depth of spike-specific TCRs were significantly higher than at day 0 and than in MenACWY recipients. No day 14 peak-response samples were available, so repertoires were characterized only after the peak T cell response.

The CDR3 regions of human TCRbeta chains were analyzed by immunosequencing. In the original analysis: Repertoire TCRs were checked for matches against a reference library of SARS-CoV-2-specific TCRs that had been generated using the MIRA antigen-specificity platform. Breadth was defined as the fraction of unique TCRs that were SARS-CoV-2-associated. Depth was defined as the fraction of total T cells that were SARS-CoV-2-associated. Using the MIRA data, each spike-specific TCR was mapped to the spike region that the TCR reacts to and placed in a CD4 or CD8 class. Log10-transformed breadth and depth values were compared by one-way ANOVA with Sidak's multiple comparisons tests. In TCRdb, the immuneACCESS table is reduced to in-frame sequences with V and J assigned. These tables do not hold every clone; where another copy was compared, an unresolved V gene accounts for under half, and the others remain unexplained. V, J and clone size reflect that table, while D and trimming were determined from the DNA. A total of about 120,000 clones appear in this sample, 80% to 95% of them only once. Approximately 4.8% of the sample goes to the ten largest clones.

Per the germline V gene (reference sequence), LNHNV is the CDR1 and YYDKDF is the CDR2. The CDR3 measures 13 amino acids from cysteine to phenylalanine. The entry retains the CDR3 DNA only, 39 bases that are in frame from base 1. Trimming costs V 4 bases and J 2 bases, and their ends lie 9 bases apart. The meaning of the sample's time point label: baseline before first vaccination. Vaccinee samples came from UK trials COV001 and COV002, including a single-blind randomized controlled phase 2/3 trial of AZD1222 (ChAdOx1 nCoV-19) in healthy adults. For TCRbeta chain sequencing, PBMC samples were collected from trial participants at day 0 and at day 28 after the second dose.

The sample was peripheral blood, taken on day 0 of AZD1222 vaccination. The origin of this receptor is an adult in good health. The chain is assembled from TRBV15 and TRBJ2-7, with the D segment identity uncertain. The CDR3 region: CATSTVKPYEQYF. The DNA sequence follows: TGTGCCACCAGCACAGTTAAACCCTACGAGCAGTACTTC.